This T cell receptor beta chain originates from a study of shared clonotypes between healthy human individuals. Overall study context: Each donor had three CD4 naive, three CD4 memory, two CD8 naive and one CD8 memory plate.

Sequencing used immunoSEQ multiplex PCR; TCRdb keeps in-frame clones, though not all of them. The sample comprises fewer than 200,000 clones, approximately 92% of which are singletons, and 0.067% rests with the top ten. Looked up from germline, CDR1 is MRHNA and CDR2 is SNTAGT. J lost 8 bases, V lost 4 bases, and 6 bases had no gene match. This CDR3 comprises 13 residues. Sequencing was performed on naive CD4+ T cells sorted from blood. Subset indicated: CD45RA+ positively selected. V is TRBV6-4 and J is TRBJ1-2, with 8 bases aligning to TRBD1. This TCR derives from a young woman in good health. The CDR3 DNA reads TGTGCCAGCAGTGGGACAGGGAGTGGCGGCTACACCTTC. It specifies CASSGTGSGGYTF.